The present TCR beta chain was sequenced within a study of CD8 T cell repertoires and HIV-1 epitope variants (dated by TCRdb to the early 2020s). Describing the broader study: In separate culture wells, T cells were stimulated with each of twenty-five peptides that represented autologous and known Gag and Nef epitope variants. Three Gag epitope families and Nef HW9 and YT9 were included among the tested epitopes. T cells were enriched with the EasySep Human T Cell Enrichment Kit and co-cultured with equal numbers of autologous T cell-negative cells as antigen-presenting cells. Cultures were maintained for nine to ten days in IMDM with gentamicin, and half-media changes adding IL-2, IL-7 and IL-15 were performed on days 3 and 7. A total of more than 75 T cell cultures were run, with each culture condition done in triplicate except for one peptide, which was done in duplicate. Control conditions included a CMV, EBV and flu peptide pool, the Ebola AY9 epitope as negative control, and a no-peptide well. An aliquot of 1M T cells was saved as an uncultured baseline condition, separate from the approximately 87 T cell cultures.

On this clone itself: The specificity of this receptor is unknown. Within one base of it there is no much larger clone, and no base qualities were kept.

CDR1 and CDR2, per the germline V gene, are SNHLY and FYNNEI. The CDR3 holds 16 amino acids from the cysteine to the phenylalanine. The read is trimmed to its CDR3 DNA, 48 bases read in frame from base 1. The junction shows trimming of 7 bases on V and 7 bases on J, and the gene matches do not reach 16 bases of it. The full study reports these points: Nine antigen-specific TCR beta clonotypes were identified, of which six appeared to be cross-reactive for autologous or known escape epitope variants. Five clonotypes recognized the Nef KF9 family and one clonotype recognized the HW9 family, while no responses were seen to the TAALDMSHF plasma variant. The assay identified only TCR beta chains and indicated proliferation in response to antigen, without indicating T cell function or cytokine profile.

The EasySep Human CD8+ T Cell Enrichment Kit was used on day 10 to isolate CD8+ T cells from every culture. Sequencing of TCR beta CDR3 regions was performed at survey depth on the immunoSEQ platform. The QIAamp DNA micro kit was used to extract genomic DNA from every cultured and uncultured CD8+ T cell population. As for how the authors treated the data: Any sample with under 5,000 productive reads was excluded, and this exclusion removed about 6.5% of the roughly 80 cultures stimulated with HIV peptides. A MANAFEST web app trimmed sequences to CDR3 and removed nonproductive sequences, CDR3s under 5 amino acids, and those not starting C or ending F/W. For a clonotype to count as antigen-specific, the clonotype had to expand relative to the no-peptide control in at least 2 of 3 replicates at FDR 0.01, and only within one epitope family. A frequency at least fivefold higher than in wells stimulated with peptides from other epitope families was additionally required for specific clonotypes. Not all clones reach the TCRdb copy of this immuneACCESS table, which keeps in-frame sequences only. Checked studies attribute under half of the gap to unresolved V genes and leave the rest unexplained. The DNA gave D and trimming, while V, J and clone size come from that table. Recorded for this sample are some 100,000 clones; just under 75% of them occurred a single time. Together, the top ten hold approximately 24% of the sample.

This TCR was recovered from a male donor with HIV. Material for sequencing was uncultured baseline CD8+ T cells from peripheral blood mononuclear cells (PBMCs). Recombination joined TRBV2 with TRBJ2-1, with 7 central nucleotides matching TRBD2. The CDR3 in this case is CASTVSGTTSGNEQFF. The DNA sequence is TGTGCCAGCACGGTATCGGGGACTACCTCGGGGAATGAGCAGTTCTTC.